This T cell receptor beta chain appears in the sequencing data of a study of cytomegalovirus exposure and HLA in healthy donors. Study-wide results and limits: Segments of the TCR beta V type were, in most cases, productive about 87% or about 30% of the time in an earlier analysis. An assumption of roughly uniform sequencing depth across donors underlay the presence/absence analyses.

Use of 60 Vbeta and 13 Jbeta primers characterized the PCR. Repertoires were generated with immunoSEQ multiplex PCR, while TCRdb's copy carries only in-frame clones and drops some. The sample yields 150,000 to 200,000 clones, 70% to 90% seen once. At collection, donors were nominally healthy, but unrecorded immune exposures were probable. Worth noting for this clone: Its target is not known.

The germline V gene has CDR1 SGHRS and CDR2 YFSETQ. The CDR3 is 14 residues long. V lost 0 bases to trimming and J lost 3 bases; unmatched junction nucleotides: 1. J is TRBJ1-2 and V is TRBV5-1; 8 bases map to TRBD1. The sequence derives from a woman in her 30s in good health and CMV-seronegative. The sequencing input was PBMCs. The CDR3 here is CASSLVTGDYGYTF. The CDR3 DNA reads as TGCGCCAGCAGCTTGGTGACAGGGGACTATGGCTACACCTTC.